The T cell receptor beta chain described here comes from a study of cytomegalovirus exposure and HLA in healthy donors. Study background: Across 350 to 500 genotyped donors, about 81% landed in the Caucasian-associated ancestry cluster.

The PCR contained 60 Vbeta and 13 Jbeta primers. Some clones are missing from TCRdb's copy, which holds only in-frame ones; the method was immunoSEQ multiplex PCR. The top ten clones hold around a tenth of a sample with approximately 150,000 clones, around four fifths of them seen once. Trimming removed 9 bases at V and 4 bases at J, with 18 bases between. The CDR3 totals 14 residues. The germline gives CDR1 LNHDA, CDR2 SQIVND (reference sequence). This TCR came from a man aged 45 to 65 in good health and CMV-seropositive. The sample comprised PBMCs. The J gene is TRBJ2-5, the V gene TRBV19, with a possible D match to TRBD1 (6 bases). This CDR3 reads CARTFGTHLETQYF. Written as DNA, the CDR3 is TGTGCCAGGACTTTTGGGACACACCTAGAGACCCAGTACTTC.